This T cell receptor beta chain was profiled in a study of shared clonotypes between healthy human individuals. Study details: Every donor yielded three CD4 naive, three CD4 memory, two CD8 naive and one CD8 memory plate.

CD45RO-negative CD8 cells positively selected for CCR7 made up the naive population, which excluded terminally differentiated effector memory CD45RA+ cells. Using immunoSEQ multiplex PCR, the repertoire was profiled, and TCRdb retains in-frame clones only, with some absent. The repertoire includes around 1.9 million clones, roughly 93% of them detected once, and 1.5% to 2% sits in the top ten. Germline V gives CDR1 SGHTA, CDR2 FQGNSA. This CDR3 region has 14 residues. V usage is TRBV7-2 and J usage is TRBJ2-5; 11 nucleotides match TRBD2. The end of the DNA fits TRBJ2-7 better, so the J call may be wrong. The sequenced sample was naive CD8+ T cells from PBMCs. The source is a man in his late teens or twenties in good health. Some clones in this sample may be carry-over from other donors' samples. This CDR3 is CASSWTSGSYEQYF. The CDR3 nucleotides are TGTGCCAGCAGCTGGACTAGCGGGTCCTACGAGCAGTACTTC.